This TCR beta chain was identified during a study of cytomegalovirus exposure and HLA in healthy donors. A few counts support this clone. In the PCR, 60 Vbeta and 13 Jbeta primers were used. Measured with immunoSEQ multiplex PCR; TCRdb has only the in-frame clones, and not every one. The top ten hold approximately 5% of the sample, which has some 150,000 clones, roughly four fifths seen once. Trimming took 7 bases from V and 3 from J, leaving 10 bases between them. The CDR3 loop spans 14 amino acids. In germline, CDR1 is MNHNY, CDR2 SVGAGI (reference sequence). The receptor's source is a woman between 45 and 60 years old in good health and CMV-seronegative. V gene TRBV6-6 combines with J gene TRBJ1-6, with D tentatively TRBD1 (6 bases). Sequencing was done on a sample of PBMCs. The CDR3 nucleotides read TGTGCCAGCACCGAACAGGGCTATAATTCACCCCTCCACTTT. It codes for CASTEQGYNSPLHF.